The next 15 T cell receptor beta chains were all read from a single sample in a study of response to subunit inactivated influenza vaccine listed by TCRdb under 2018. The time point label, as the study defines it: around 45 days after influenza vaccine administration. Libraries were built with RT-PCR. The sequencer was an Illumina HiSeq 2500. TCRdb reprocessing: public reads trimmed at Q25 with fastp, clones called with MiXCR, in-frame beta chains kept. Here each entry gathers all rows of one CDR3 protein and keeps the most common genes and DNA. Here the sample has over 400,000 distinct CDR3 sequences; 10% to 15% occur a single time. In total, the top ten clones hold roughly 14% of the sample. Here the sequenced sample was PBMCs from blood, taken 35 to 45 days after vaccination. These receptors came from a man aged 50 to 60 who received an inactivated influenza vaccine. Donor details come from another sample of the same person, matched by shared clones.

The chain uses TRBV7-2 and TRBJ2-3; D might be TRBD1 (6 bases). The V and J ends lost 5 bases and 0 bases respectively, with 12 bases between them. CDR3 length equals 15 residues. Germline-derived CDR1 and CDR2 are SGHTA and FQGNSA. In DNA form, the CDR3 reads TGTGCCAGCAGCAACAGACAGGTTAGCACAGATACGCAGTATTTT. Its protein product is CASSNRQVSTDTQYF. Full variable domain (remainder filled in from reference TRBV7-2 and TRBJ2-3): GAGVSQSPSNKVTEKGKDVELRCDPISGHTALYWYRQSLGQGLEFLIYFQGNSAPDKSGLPSDRFSAERTGGSVSTLTIQRTQQEDSAVYLCASSNRQVSTDTQYFGPGTRLTVL.

This clonotype was counted only a few times. The V gene is TRBV20-1, the J gene TRBJ2-1, with D perhaps TRBD1 or TRBD2 (6 bases each). The CDR3 is 15 amino acids. V lost 4 bases and J lost 2, with 15 bases in between. Germline values: CDR1 DFQATT, CDR2 SNEGSKA (reference sequence). CDR3 in amino acids: CSAKGGRAAYNEQFF. The CDR3 DNA follows: TGCAGTGCTAAGGGGGGCAGGGCGGCCTACAATGAGCAGTTCTTC.

This clonotype was observed many times. The rearrangement joins TRBV29-1 to TRBJ2-2; possible D gene TRBD1, 5 bases. CDR3 length: 13 residues. V lost 5 bases, J lost 5 bases, and 12 bases lay in between. CDR1 is SQVTM and CDR2 is ANQGSEA in the germline V gene. The CDR3 coding sequence is TGCAGCGTTCTGCAGGGTGGTACCGGGGAGCTGTTTTTT. Protein: CSVLQGGTGELFF.

V is TRBV12-3 or TRBV12-4 and J is TRBJ1-2; tentative D call: TRBD1 (6 bases). The ends were cut back, 4 bases at V and 5 bases at J, with 11 bases in the middle. This CDR3 contains 13 residues. The CDR3 coding sequence is TGTGCCAGCAGTTCGGGACACGCATATGGCTACACCTTC. This gives the protein CASSSGHAYGYTF.

In DNA form, the CDR3 reads TGCGCCAGCAGAGCCCTAGCGGGGGGAAGCTCCTACAATGAGCAGTTCTTC. The encoded protein is CASRALAGGSSYNEQFF. This chain connects TRBV4-1 to TRBJ2-1; 11 nucleotides agree with TRBD2. The CDR3 consists of 17 residues. The ends lost 6 bases at V and 0 bases at J; junction bases unmatched: 7. Looked up from germline, CDR1 is MGHRA and CDR2 is YSYEKL.

This clonotype was detected ten times or more. The junction and the germline gene differ at one end; a read error may be behind it. The V gene is TRBV12-3 or TRBV12-4, the J gene TRBJ1-6; perhaps TRBD1 as D (6 bases). The CDR3 has 11 amino acids. The CDR3: CASSGRGQLLF. As DNA, the CDR3 is TGTGCCAGCAGTGGGAGGGGACAATTGCTCTTT.

The CDR3 protein is CASSLVTSFRTMQYF. CDR3 bases: TGTGCCAGCAGCTTAGTTACTAGCTTTCGCACCATGCAGTACTTC. The gene calls are TRBV11-2 and TRBJ2-7; D is perhaps TRBD2 (6 bases). CDR3 size: 15 residues. Germline V gene data show CDR1 as SGHAT and CDR2 as FQNNGV. V lost 1 base and J lost 9, with 19 bases in between.

The rearrangement uses TRBV10-3 and TRBJ2-1; D possibly matches TRBD1 or TRBD2 (5 bases each). V shed 4 bases and J shed 4 bases, with 14 bases lying between them. This CDR3 region has 15 residues. Germline V gene data show CDR1 as ENHRY and CDR2 as SYGVKD. The CDR3 here is CAISVRRDQYNEQFF. CDR3 DNA sequence: TGTGCCATCAGTGTCCGCAGGGACCAATACAATGAGCAGTTCTTC.

Many counts were recorded for this clonotype. The rearrangement joins TRBV20-1 to TRBJ2-3; 7 bases align to TRBD1. The CDR3 contains 15 residues. The ends lost 3 bases at V and 2 bases at J; junction bases unmatched: 8. Germline lookup yields CDR1 DFQATT and CDR2 SNEGSKA (reference sequence). The CDR3 region is CSASLGQSYTDTQYF. The CDR3 region has the DNA TGCAGTGCTAGTTTGGGACAGTCTTACACAGATACGCAGTATTTT.

This clonotype was observed a few times. The J gene is TRBJ2-3, the V gene TRBV5-1, with TRBD1 as a possible D gene (6 bases). Germline V gene data show CDR1 as SGHRS and CDR2 as YFSETQ. V shed 6 bases and J shed 0 bases, with 14 bases lying between them. The length of the CDR3 is 15 residues. CDR3 region: CASTGLGGSTDTQYF. CDR3 bases: TGCGCCAGCACTGGATTAGGGGGTAGCACAGATACGCAGTATTTT.

Ten or more counts support this clonotype. The chain employs TRBV4-2 and TRBJ2-1; D is perhaps TRBD2 (5 bases). CDR3 length: 15 residues. Between the trimmed V and J ends, which lost 2 bases and 6 bases, there was a span of 14 bases. Germline assignment: CDR1 LGHNA and CDR2 YNFKEQ. CDR3 in DNA: TGTGCCAGCAGCCAAACCGAGGGATCCCTCAATGAGCAGTTCTTC. Residues: CASSQTEGSLNEQFF.

This clonotype was counted many times. The genes are TRBV20-1 and TRBJ1-5; TRBD1 agrees at 9 bases. The germline V gene has CDR1 DFQATT and CDR2 SNEGSKA (reference sequence). With 3 bases clipped from V and 6 bases from J, the junction kept 6 bases outside the gene matches. CDR3 length: 14 amino acids. Here the CDR3 DNA reads TGCAGTGCTAGCGAAACAGGGGGCAGTCAGCCCCAGCATTTT. Protein sequence: CSASETGGSQPQHF.

Of note for this clonotype: One junction end does not reproduce the germline sequence, and a read error may be involved. V and J are TRBV6-5 and TRBJ2-1, with D maybe TRBD2 (7 bases). The CDR3 is made up of 14 amino acids. Germline V lookup: CDR1 MNHEY, CDR2 SVGAGI. CDR3 DNA sequence: TGTGCCAGCAGTTACGGGGGGGGCTACAATGAGCAGATCTTC. Protein: CASSYGGGYNEQIF.

This chain links TRBV12-3 or TRBV12-4 with TRBJ2-1; 8 bases fit TRBD1. Unmatched junction bases numbered 15, after V lost 6 bases and J lost 8 bases. This CDR3 is built from 16 residues. CDR3 bases: TGTGCCAGCAGGGCTCGGACAGGGTTGTTTAGGGATGAGCAGTTCTTC. Its protein is CASRARTGLFRDEQFF.

This clonotype was seen a single time. This sequence joins TRBV2 and TRBJ2-5; 7 bases match TRBD1. V shed 3 bases, J shed 2 bases, and the junction held 9 bases outside the gene matches. From germline, CDR1 is SNHLY and CDR2 FYNNEI. The CDR3 runs 16 residues. Here the CDR3 reads CASSDTYRGRQETQYF. The CDR3 nucleotides read TGTGCCAGCAGTGATACCTACAGGGGCCGGCAAGAGACCCAGTACTTC. Complete variable domain (other parts from reference TRBV2 and TRBJ2-5): EPEVTQTPSHQVTQMGQEVILRCVPISNHLYFYWYRQILGQKVEFLVSFYNNEISEKSEIFDDQFSVERPDGSNFTLKIRSTKLEDSAMYFCASSDTYRGRQETQYFGPGTRLLVL.